This TCR beta chain derives from a study of blood T cell repertoires in COVID-19. Study overall: COVID-19 samples from acute and convalescent phases originated in the United States, Italy and Spain.

The CDR3 has 15 amino acids. The germline V and J ends were trimmed by 0 bases and 5 bases, with 13 bases remaining between them. Germline values: CDR1 SEHNR, CDR2 FQNEAQ (reference sequence). Measured with immunoSEQ multiplex PCR; TCRdb has only the in-frame clones, and not every one. The table has around 200,000 clones, roughly 90% seen once. This clone showed up just a few times. Sequencing used peripheral blood. This TCR derives from a man in his forties with acute or convalescent COVID-19. The V and J genes are TRBV7-9 and TRBJ1-1; no clear D. The CDR3 loop is CASSLARGERTEAFF. The CDR3 DNA is TGTGCCAGCAGCTTAGCGCGAGGAGAGCGGACTGAAGCTTTCTTT.